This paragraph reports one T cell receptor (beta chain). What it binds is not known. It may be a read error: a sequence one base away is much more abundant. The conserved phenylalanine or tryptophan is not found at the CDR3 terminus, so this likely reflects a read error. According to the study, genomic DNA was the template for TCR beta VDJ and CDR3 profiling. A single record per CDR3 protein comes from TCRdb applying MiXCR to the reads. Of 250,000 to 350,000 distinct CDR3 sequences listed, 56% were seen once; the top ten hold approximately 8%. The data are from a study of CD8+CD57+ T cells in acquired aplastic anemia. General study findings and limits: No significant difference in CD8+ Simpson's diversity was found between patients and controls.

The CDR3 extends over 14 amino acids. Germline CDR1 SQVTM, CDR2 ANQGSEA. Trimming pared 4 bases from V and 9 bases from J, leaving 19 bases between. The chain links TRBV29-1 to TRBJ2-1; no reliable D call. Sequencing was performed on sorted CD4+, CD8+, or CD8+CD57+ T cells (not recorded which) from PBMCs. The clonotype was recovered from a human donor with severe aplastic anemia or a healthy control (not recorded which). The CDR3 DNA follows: TGCAGCGTTGGAGGCAGCCCCGCTGGTGGTGAGCAGTTCCTC. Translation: CSVGGSPAGGEQFL.